This T cell receptor (beta chain) was captured in a study of cytomegalovirus exposure and HLA in healthy donors. Notes on the study in general: Trimming of TCR beta V- and J-genes showed a link, identified in a later analysis, to a missense DCLRE1C variant. From TCR beta sequences, most subjects' HLA-A and HLA-B alleles were reportedly predicted accurately.

Vbeta (60) and Jbeta (13) primers were used in the PCR. TCRdb keeps only in-frame clones here, not all; method: immunoSEQ multiplex PCR. The data contain about 110,000 clones, just over 70% of them singletons. There were likely unrecorded immune exposures, though donors were nominally healthy when sampled. In the case of this clone: Its target is unknown.

CDR1 is LGHNA, CDR2 YNFKEQ, per germline. V lost 0 bases to trimming and J lost 6 bases, with 8 bases between them. There are 14 residues in the CDR3. Sample: PBMCs. The clonotype was recovered from a boy aged 5-17 years in good health and CMV-seronegative. The chain joins TRBV4-2 to TRBJ1-4; D gene uncertain. The CDR3, as DNA: TGTGCCAGCAGCCAAGATACAGCTTATGAAAAACTGTTTTTT. As protein: CASSQDTAYEKLFF.